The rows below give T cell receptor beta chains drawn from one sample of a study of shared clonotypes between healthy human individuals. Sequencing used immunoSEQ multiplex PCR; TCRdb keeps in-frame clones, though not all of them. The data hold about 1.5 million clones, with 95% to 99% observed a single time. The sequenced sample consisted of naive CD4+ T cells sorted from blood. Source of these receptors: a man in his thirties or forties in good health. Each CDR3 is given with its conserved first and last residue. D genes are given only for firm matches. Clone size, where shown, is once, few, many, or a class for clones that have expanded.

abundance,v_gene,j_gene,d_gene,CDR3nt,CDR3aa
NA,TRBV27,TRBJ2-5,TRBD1,TGTGCCAGCAGTTTAGACAGTAAGGGACAGGGGGCGCGTGAGACCCAGTACTTC,CASSLDSKGQGARETQYF
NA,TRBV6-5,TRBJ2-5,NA,TGTGCCAGCAGATCCTACGAGACCCAGTACTTC,CASRSYETQYF
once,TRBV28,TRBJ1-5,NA,TGTGCCAGCAGTGGGCGGGGGAATCAGCCCCAGCATTTT,CASSGRGNQPQHF
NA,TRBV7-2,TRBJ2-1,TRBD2,TGTGCCAGCAGCTCCAGACTAGCGGGAAGAAGGAATGAGCAGTTCTTC,CASSSRLAGRRNEQFF
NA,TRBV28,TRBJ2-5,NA,TGTGCCAGCAGTTTAAGCGGCCAAGAGACCCAGTACTTC,CASSLSGQETQYF
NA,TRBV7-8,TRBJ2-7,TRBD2,TGTGCCAGCAGCTCCGGACTAGCGGGAGTCCCCCTTTTGGAGCAGTACTTC,CASSSGLAGVPLLEQYF
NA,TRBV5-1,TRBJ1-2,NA,TGCGCCAGCAGCCCGTGGGGTGAGACTGGGGGCATGTATGGCTACACCTTC,CASSPWGETGGMYGYTF
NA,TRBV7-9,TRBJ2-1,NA,TGTGCCAGCAGCTTCAGTAGCGCGTTAAATGAGCAGTTCTTC,CASSFSSALNEQFF
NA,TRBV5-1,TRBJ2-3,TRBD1,TGCGCCAGCAGCTTGGGACAGGGGGCGTTAGATACGCAGTATTTT,CASSLGQGALDTQYF
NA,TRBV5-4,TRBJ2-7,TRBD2,TGTGCCAGCAGCTTGGAACTAGCGGGGAACGAGCAGTACTTC,CASSLELAGNEQYF
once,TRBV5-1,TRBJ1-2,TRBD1,TGCGCCAGCAGCTTAATGGGACAGGGAGACTATGGCTACACCTTC,CASSLMGQGDYGYTF
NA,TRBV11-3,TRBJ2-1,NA,TGTGCCAGCAGCTTAGGGGCCGGTAAAGGTGAGCAGTTCTTC,CASSLGAGKGEQFF
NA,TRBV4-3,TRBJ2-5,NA,TGCGCCAGCAGCCGAAATCAGGGGCAAGAGACCCAGTACTTC,CASSRNQGQETQYF
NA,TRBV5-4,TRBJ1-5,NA,TGTGCCAGCAGCTCCGACCTCGGTACTCCCCAGCATTTT,CASSSDLGTPQHF
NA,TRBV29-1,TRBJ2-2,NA,TGCAGCGTTCGCGGACGTAGTCTCGCGAACACCGGGGAGCTGTTTTTT,CSVRGRSLANTGELFF
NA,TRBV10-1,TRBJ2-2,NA,TGCGCCAGCAGTCGACAGAGTCCGAACACCGGGGAGCTGTTTTTT,CASSRQSPNTGELFF
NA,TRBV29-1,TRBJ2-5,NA,TGCAGCGTTGAAGAGACCCAGTACTTC,CSVEETQYF
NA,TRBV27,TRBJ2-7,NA,TGTGCCAGCAGTTCACAGGGCTACGAGCAGTACTTC,CASSSQGYEQYF
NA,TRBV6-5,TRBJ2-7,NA,TGTGCCAGCAGATTATACAGGGAATGGGAGCAGTACTTC,CASRLYREWEQYF
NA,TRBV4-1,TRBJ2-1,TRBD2,TGCGCCAGCAGCCAAACGTTCCTAGCGGGATGGGACAATGAGCAGTTCTTC,CASSQTFLAGWDNEQFF
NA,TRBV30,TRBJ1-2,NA,TGTGCCTGGAGTGTAGGTCGCTTAGCCGGCTACACCTTC,CAWSVGRLAGYTF
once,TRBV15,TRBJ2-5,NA,TGTGCCACCAGCAGAGTGACGCCTGGCACGGAGACCCAGTACTTC,CATSRVTPGTETQYF
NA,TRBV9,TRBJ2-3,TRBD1,TGTGCCAGCGGACAGGGGTGGGCAGATACGCAGTATTTT,CASGQGWADTQYF
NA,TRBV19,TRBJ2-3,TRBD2,TGTGCCAGTAGTGGCCCGGGAGGGCCGACAGATACGCAGTATTTT,CASSGPGGPTDTQYF
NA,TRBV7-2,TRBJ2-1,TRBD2,TGTGCCAGCAGCTTAAACTCGCGGGAGGGAATTTGGGGTTACAATGAGCAGTTCTTC,CASSLNSREGIWGYNEQFF
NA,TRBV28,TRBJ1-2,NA,TGTGCCAGCAGGGCCCGCGGGGGGGATCCCTGGGATGGCTACACCTTC,CASRARGGDPWDGYTF
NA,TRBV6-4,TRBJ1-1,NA,TGTGCCAGCAGTGAAGAGACAAACACTGAAGCTTTCTTT,CASSEETNTEAFF
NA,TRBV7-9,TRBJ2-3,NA,TGTGCCAGCAACTCCCACCCGGGCCCCCCATATTTT,CASNSHPGPPYF
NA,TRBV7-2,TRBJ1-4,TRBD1,TGTGCCAGCAGCTCACAGGGGTCTGAGGAAAAACTGTTTTTT,CASSSQGSEEKLFF
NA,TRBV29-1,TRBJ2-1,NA,TGCAGCGTTGGAAGTGGGATCACCTACAATGAGCAGTTCTTC,CSVGSGITYNEQFF
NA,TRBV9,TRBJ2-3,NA,TGTGCCAGCAGCGTAACGGCAGCTATAGATACGCAGTATTTT,CASSVTAAIDTQYF
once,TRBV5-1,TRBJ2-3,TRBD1,TGCGCCAGCAGCTTAGGGACAGGGGGAGATACGCAGTATTTT,CASSLGTGGDTQYF
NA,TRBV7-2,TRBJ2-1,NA,TGTGCCAGCACTCTCTATCTTCGGACGACGATCAATGAGCAGTTCTTC,CASTLYLRTTINEQFF
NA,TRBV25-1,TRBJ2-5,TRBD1,TGTGCCAGCAGTGACTCTAGGGGGCCGGGGGAGACCCAGTACTTC,CASSDSRGPGETQYF
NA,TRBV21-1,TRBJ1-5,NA,TGTGCCAGCAGCAAAGCGCTCAGGTATCAGCCCCAGCATTTT,CASSKALRYQPQHF
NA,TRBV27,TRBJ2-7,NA,TGTGCCAGCAGCCTAAGGGGATCTTTAACCTACGAGCAGTACTTC,CASSLRGSLTYEQYF
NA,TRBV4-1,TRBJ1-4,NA,TGCGCCAGCAGCCAAGATGGCAGTGGAGATGAAAAACTGTTTTTT,CASSQDGSGDEKLFF
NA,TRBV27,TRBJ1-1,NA,TGTGCCAGCAGTTTATATCCAGAGCTTATGAACACTGAAGCTTTCTTT,CASSLYPELMNTEAFF
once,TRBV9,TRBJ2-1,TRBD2,TGTGCCAGCAGCGAGGGACTAGCGGGAGGTAGATCCAAAGGTGAGCAGTTCTTC,CASSEGLAGGRSKGEQFF
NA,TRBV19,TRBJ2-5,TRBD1,TGTGCCAGTAGTATACCCGGGACAGGGGGCCAGTACTTC,CASSIPGTGGQYF
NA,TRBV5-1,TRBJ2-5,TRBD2,TGCGCCAGCAGCTTGACTAGCGGAAAACAAGAGACCCAGTACTTC,CASSLTSGKQETQYF
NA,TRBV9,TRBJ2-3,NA,TGTGCCAGCAGCGTAGGGGACTTCCCAACTAGCACAGATACGCAGTATTTT,CASSVGDFPTSTDTQYF
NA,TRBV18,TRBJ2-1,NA,TGTGCCAGCTCACCCCTCAGCGGCCTTTCCTACAATGAGCAGTTCTTC,CASSPLSGLSYNEQFF
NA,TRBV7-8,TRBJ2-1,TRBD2,TGTGCCAGCAGCTCCCGTAGCGGGAGGGTATACAATGAGCAGTTCTTC,CASSSRSGRVYNEQFF
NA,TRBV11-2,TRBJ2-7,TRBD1,TGTGCCAGCAGCTTAGGACCGGGACAGGTCTACGAGCAGTACTTC,CASSLGPGQVYEQYF
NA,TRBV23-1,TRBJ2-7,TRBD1,TGCGCCAGCAGTCAACCTGGCCGACAGGGGGCCACAAGGAGCTCCTACGAGCAGTACTTC,CASSQPGRQGATRSSYEQYF
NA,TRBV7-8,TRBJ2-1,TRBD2,TGTGCCAGCAGCCCTCCTAGCGGGAGGACAAACGAGCAGTTCTTC,CASSPPSGRTNEQFF
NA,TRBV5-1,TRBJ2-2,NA,TGCGCCAGCAGCTTAAAAAGCGGGAAGGGGGGCACCGGGGAGCTGTTTTTT,CASSLKSGKGGTGELFF
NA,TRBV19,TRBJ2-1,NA,TGTGCCAGTTATTCCCCGTACAATGAGCAGTTCTTC,CASYSPYNEQFF
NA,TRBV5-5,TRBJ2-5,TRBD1,TGTGCCAGCAGCTCGGGACAGGTGGTTGCAGAGACCCAGTACTTC,CASSSGQVVAETQYF
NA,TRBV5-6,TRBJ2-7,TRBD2,TGTGCCAGCAGCCTAATAGCGGGAGGGACCCACGAGCAGTACTTC,CASSLIAGGTHEQYF
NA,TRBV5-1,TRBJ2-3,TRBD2,TGCGCCAGCAGCTTAGGACTAGCGGGAGGAGTCACAGATACGCAGTATTTT,CASSLGLAGGVTDTQYF